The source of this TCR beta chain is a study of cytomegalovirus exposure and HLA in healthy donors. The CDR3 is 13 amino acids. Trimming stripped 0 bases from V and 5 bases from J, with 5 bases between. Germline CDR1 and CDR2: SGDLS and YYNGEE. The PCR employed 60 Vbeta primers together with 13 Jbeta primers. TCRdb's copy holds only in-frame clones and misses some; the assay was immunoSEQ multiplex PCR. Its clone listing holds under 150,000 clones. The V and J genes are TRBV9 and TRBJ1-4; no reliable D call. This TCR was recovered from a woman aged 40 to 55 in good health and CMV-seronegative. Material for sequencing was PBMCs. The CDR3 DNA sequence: TGTGCCAGCAGCGTAGACCAGAATGAAAAACTGTTTTTT. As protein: CASSVDQNEKLFF.